The 21 T cell receptor beta chains given below trace back to one sample, sequenced in a study of PD-1 blockade in mismatch repair-deficient tumors. TCRdb keeps only in-frame clones here, not all; method: immunoSEQ multiplex PCR. The sample records over 13,000 clones, approximately 80% being singletons. Time point: roughly ten-day in vitro stimulation with candidate neoantigen peptide 5. No antigen has been assigned to these receptors. The sequencing here drew on cells cultured in vitro, taken from a patient treated with pembrolizumab. These receptors came from an adult with mismatch repair-deficient cancer.

The CDR3 bases are TGTGCCAGCAGCTTCGGGACAGAGACCTACGAGCAGTACTTC. Protein sequence: CASSFGTETYEQYF. V gene TRBV5-6 combines with J gene TRBJ2-7; 7 positions match TRBD1. V gave up 2 bases and J gave up 2 bases; unmatched junction bases: 4. The CDR3 contains 14 residues. In germline, CDR1 is SGHDT, CDR2 YYEEEE. Drawing the rest from reference TRBV5-6 and TRBJ2-7, the complete variable domain is DAGVTQSPTHLIKTRGQQVTLRCSPKSGHDTVSWYQQALGQGPQFIFQYYEEEERQRGNFPDRFSGHQFPNYSSELNVNALLLGDSALYLCASSFGTETYEQYFGPGTRLTVT.

The chain joins TRBV19 to TRBJ2-3; D not resolved. Per germline, CDR1 LNHDA and CDR2 SQIVND (reference sequence). Between the trimmed V and J ends, which lost 5 bases and 4 bases, there was a span of 10 bases. The CDR3 has 13 residues. CDR3 protein: CASSAEWADTQYF. CDR3 coding DNA: TGTGCCAGTAGTGCGGAGTGGGCAGATACGCAGTATTTT.

This clone was seen a few times. The chain employs TRBV25-1 and TRBJ1-1; 8 positions agree with TRBD1. Germline CDR1 reads MGHDK; CDR2 reads SYGVNS. The trim removed 6 bases at V and 3 bases at J, leaving 3 bases unmatched. The CDR3 runs to 13 residues. CDR3 protein: CASSQGADTEAFF. CDR3 DNA sequence: TGTGCCAGCAGCCAGGGGGCGGACACTGAAGCTTTCTTT.

This chain uses TRBV13 with TRBJ1-3; D gene ambiguous. CDR3 size: 14 residues. The V and J ends lost 6 bases and 0 bases respectively, with 9 bases between them. Germline V lookup: CDR1 PRHDT, CDR2 FYEKMQ (reference sequence). The DNA for the CDR3 is TGTGCCAGCAGGAATCCGAGCTCTGGAAACACCATATATTTT. Amino acids: CASRNPSSGNTIYF.

The chain combines TRBV7-9 with TRBJ2-3; TRBD2 agrees at 14 bases. CDR1 and CDR2 from the germline V gene are SEHNR and FQNEAQ (reference sequence). V dropped 5 bases and J dropped 6; count of bases not matched to a gene: 7. The length of the CDR3 is 16 residues. The CDR3 region is CASSPGLAGGFDTQYF. Here the CDR3 DNA reads TGTGCCAGCAGCCCCGGACTAGCGGGAGGATTTGATACGCAGTATTTT.

This clone was counted between two and nine times. The V call is TRBV21-1, the J call TRBJ2-1. TRBV21-1 is noted as a pseudogene. This CDR3 is 11 amino acids long. CDR3 amino acids: CASSGRNEQFF. CDR3 DNA sequence: TGTGCCAGCAGCGGCCGGAATGAGCAGTTCTTC.

The chain is built from TRBV6-1 and TRBJ2-5; no clear D gene. The V and J ends lost 0 bases and 5 bases respectively, with 10 bases between them. The length of the CDR3 is 14 residues. Germline values: CDR1 MNHNS, CDR2 SASEGT. The CDR3 DNA reads TGTGCCAGCAGTGAAGCTGGCGGCTTGGAGACCCAGTACTTC. This translates into CASSEAGGLETQYF.

This clone counts as large (0.1 to 1%). One end of the junction is discordant with germline, which a read error may explain. The CDR3 region is CASRFDGNTEAFF. DNA for the CDR3: TGCGCCAGCCGCTTCGACGGGAACACTGAAGCTTTCTTT. The chain uses TRBV5-1 and TRBJ1-1; D uncertain. CDR1 and CDR2 (germline): SGHRS, YFSETQ. The CDR3 runs to 13 residues.

The chain uses TRBV2 and TRBJ1-1, with D possibly matching TRBD1 (6 bases). Trimming shortened V by 6 bases and J by 13 bases, and 24 bases separated the two germline ends. CDR1 SNHLY and CDR2 FYNNEI come from the germline V gene. This CDR3 comprises 14 residues. As DNA, the CDR3 is TGTGCCAGCAGCCTGGGTTTGCACTCTACGACAGGTTTCTTT. Its protein is CASSLGLHSTTGFF.

The rearrangement links TRBV14 to TRBJ1-2; D gene uncertain. The CDR3 consists of 15 residues. V was shortened by 1 base and J by 4 bases, with 13 bases between the two germline ends. Per germline, CDR1 SGHDN and CDR2 FVKESK. CDR3 sequence reads: CASSQGRGTPYGYTF. CDR3 nucleotide sequence: TGTGCCAGCAGCCAAGGGAGAGGAACCCCCTATGGCTACACCTTC.

V usage is TRBV5-4 and J usage is TRBJ1-5; D remains unclear. The V end lost 2 bases, the J end lost 1 base, and 7 bases lay between the germline ends. The CDR3 runs 14 residues. Per germline, CDR1 SGHNT and CDR2 YYREEE (reference sequence). The CDR3 nucleotides are TGTGCCAGCAGCTTTGGAGGGAGCAATCAGCCCCAGCATTTT. The encoded protein is CASSFGGSNQPQHF.

The chain is built from TRBV10-2 and TRBJ2-7; 9 positions match TRBD2. Per the germline V gene, CDR1 is WSHSY and CDR2 is SAAADI. This CDR3 has 14 amino acids. With 6 bases clipped from V and 0 bases from J, the junction kept 3 bases outside the gene matches. This chain's CDR3 is CASRPGLASYEQYF. The CDR3 DNA is TGCGCCAGCAGGCCGGGACTAGCCTCCTACGAGCAGTACTTC.

The V gene is TRBV18, the J gene TRBJ1-2; 8 nucleotides agree with TRBD1. Germline CDR1 KGHSH, CDR2 LQKENI. The CDR3 is 14 residues long. The V gene end was trimmed by 6 bases and the J gene end by 5 bases; junction bases not matched to a gene: 8. The CDR3 protein is CASSELQGEYGYTF. CDR3 bases: TGTGCCAGCTCCGAGCTACAGGGGGAATATGGCTACACCTTC.

This chain uses TRBV2 with TRBJ1-2; no definite D call. The germline V and J ends were trimmed by 6 bases and 5 bases, with 7 bases remaining between them. Per the germline V gene, CDR1 is SNHLY and CDR2 is FYNNEI. CDR3 length: 11 amino acids. The DNA of the CDR3 is TGTGCCAGCAGCACGCGATATGGCTACACCTTC. Translating gives CASSTRYGYTF.

This clone was found once. J is TRBJ2-6 and V is TRBV6-5, with a weak D call TRBD2 (5 bases). The CDR3 covers 15 residues. Trimming shortened V by 0 bases and J by 2 bases, and 5 bases separated the two germline ends. Per the germline V gene, CDR1 is MNHEY and CDR2 is SVGAGI. As DNA, the CDR3 is TGTGCCAGCAGTTACTCCGGGGCTGGGGCCAACGTCCTGACTTTC. Its translation: CASSYSGAGANVLTF.

This clone turned up a few times. This chain uses TRBV2 with TRBJ2-2, with 15 bases matching TRBD2. V lost 6 bases and J lost 6; bases outside the gene matches: 2. CDR3 length: 15 amino acids. CDR1 and CDR2 (germline): SNHLY, FYNNEI. The CDR3 loop is CASSRTSGRAGELFF. CDR3 DNA: TGTGCCAGCAGCAGGACTAGCGGGAGGGCCGGGGAGCTGTTTTTT.

The V gene is TRBV7-2, the J gene TRBJ2-1; 7 nucleotides agree with TRBD2. The CDR3 is 16 residues long. With 5 bases clipped from V and 0 bases from J, the junction kept 7 bases outside the gene matches. CDR1 and CDR2 from the germline V gene are SGHTA and FQGNSA. CDR3 protein: CASSAPGGSSYNEQFF. CDR3 in DNA: TGTGCCAGCAGCGCGCCCGGGGGGAGCTCCTACAATGAGCAGTTCTTC.

The V and J genes are TRBV6-1 and TRBJ1-2; tentatively, D is TRBD1 (6 bases). CDR1 is MNHNS, CDR2 SASEGT, per germline. The CDR3 contains 15 residues. V lost 0 bases and J 4 bases, leaving 12 bases between the germline ends. CDR3 residues: CASSEARGRVYGYTF. CDR3 coding DNA: TGTGCCAGCAGTGAAGCGCGGGGGCGCGTCTATGGCTACACCTTC.

This clone is a singleton in its sample. The chain is built from TRBV6-6 and TRBJ1-5; the D gene is possibly TRBD1 (5 bases). V shed 4 bases and J shed 0 bases, with 10 bases lying between them. Per the germline V gene, CDR1 is MNHNY and CDR2 is SVGAGI (reference sequence). CDR3 length equals 15 residues. DNA for the CDR3: TGTGCCAGCAGTTTGGGACCCATTAGCAATCAGCCCCAGCATTTT. Its translation is CASSLGPISNQPQHF.

This sequence joins TRBV30 and TRBJ1-1, with TRBD1 identical over 7 bases. CDR3 length: 12 amino acids. Germline V gene data show CDR1 as GTSNPN and CDR2 as SVGIG (reference sequence). For the CDR3, the DNA is TGTGCGGAACAGGGGATGAACACTGAAGCTTTCTTT. Encoded protein: CAEQGMNTEAFF.

CDR3 in DNA: TGTGCCAGCAGCAAAGTCGGTTGCTCCTACAATGAGCAGTTCTTC. Its translation is CASSKVGCSYNEQFF. The chain has TRBV21-1 and TRBJ2-1; the table gives TRBD2 as D, unverified against the DNA. TRBV21-1 is described as a pseudogene. The length of the CDR3 is 15 residues.